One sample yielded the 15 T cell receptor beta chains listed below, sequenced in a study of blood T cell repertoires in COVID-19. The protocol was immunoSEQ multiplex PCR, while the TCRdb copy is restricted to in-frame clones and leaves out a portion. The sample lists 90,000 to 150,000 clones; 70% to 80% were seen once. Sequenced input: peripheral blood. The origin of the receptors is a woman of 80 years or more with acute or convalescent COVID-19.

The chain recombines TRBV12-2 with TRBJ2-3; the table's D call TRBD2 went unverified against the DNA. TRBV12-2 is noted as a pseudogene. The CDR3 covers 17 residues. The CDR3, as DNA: TGTGCAAGTCGTTCACTACTAGCGGGAGGGCCGGGAGATACGCAGTATTTT. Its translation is CASRSLLAGGPGDTQYF.

In nucleotides, the CDR3 is TGTGCCAGCAAACAGGACACCGGGGAGCTGTTTTTT. Protein: CASKQDTGELFF. The chain uses TRBV25-1 and TRBJ2-2, with a weak D call TRBD1 (5 bases). The V end was cut by 7 bases, the J end by 3 bases, with 6 bases between. Looked up from germline, CDR1 is MGHDK and CDR2 is SYGVNS. The CDR3 has 12 amino acids.

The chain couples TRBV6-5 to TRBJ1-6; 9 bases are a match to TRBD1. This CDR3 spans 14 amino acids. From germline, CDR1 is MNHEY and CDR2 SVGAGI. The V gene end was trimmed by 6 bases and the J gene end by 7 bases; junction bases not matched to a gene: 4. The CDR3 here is CASSLDRGNSPLHF. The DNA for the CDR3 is TGTGCCAGCAGCCTCGACAGGGGGAATTCACCCCTCCACTTT.

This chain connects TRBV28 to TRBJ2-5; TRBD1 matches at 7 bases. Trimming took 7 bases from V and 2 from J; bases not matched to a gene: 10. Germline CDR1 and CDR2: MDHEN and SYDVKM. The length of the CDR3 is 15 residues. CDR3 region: CASTPTGTAQETQYF. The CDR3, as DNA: TGTGCCAGCACCCCAACCGGGACAGCTCAAGAGACCCAGTACTTC.

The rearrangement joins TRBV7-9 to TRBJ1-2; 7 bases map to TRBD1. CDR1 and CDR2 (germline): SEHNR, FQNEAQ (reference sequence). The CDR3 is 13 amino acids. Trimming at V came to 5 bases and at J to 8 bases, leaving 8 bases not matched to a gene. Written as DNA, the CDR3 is TGTGCCAGCAGCCTAGACAGGGTCGGCGGCTACACCTTC. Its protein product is CASSLDRVGGYTF.

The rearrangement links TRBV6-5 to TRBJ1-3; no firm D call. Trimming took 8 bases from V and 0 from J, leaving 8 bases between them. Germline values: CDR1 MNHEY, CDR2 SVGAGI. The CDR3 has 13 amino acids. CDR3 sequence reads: CASEGVSGNTIYF. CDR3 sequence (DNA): TGTGCCAGCGAGGGAGTCTCTGGAAACACCATATATTTT.

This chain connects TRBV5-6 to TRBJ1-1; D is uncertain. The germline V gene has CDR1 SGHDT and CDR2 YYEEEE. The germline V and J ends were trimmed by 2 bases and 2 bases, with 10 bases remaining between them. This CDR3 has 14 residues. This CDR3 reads CASSFLRGNTEAFF. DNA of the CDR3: TGTGCCAGCAGCTTTTTGCGGGGAAACACTGAAGCTTTCTTT. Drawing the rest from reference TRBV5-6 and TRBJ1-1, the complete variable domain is DAGVTQSPTHLIKTRGQQVTLRCSPKSGHDTVSWYQQALGQGPQFIFQYYEEEERQRGNFPDRFSGHQFPNYSSELNVNALLLGDSALYLCASSFLRGNTEAFFGQGTRLTVV.

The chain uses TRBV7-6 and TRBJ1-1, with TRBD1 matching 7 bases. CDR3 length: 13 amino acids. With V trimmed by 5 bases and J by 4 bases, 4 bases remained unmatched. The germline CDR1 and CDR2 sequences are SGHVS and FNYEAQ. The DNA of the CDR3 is TGTGCCAGCAGCCAACGACAGGGCACTGAAGCTTTCTTT. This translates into CASSQRQGTEAFF.

The CDR3 DNA is TGCGCCAGCAGCCAAGGCGGGATCCGAGACGAGCAGTACTTC. Its translation: CASSQGGIRDEQYF. The chain employs TRBV4-1 and TRBJ2-7, with D possibly TRBD2 on 6 matching bases. Trimming stripped 1 base from V and 5 bases from J, with 12 bases between. Germline values: CDR1 MGHRA, CDR2 YSYEKL. The CDR3 contains 14 residues.

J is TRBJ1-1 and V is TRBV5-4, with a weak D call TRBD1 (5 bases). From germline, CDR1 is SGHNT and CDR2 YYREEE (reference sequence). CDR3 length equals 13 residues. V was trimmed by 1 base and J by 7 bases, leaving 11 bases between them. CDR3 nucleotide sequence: TGTGCCAGCAGCTTGTCCCGGCAGGGTGAAGCTTTCTTT. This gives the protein CASSLSRQGEAFF.

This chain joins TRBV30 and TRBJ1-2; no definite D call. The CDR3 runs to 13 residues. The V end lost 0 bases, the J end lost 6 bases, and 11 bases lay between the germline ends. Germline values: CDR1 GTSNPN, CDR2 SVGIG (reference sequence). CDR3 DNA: TGTGCCTGGAGTGTCAGGCGGGATCATGGCTACACCTTC. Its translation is CAWSVRRDHGYTF.

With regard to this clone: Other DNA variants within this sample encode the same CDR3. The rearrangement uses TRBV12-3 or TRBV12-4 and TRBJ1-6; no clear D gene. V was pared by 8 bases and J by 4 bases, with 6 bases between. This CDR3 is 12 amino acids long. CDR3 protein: CASSTYNSPLHF. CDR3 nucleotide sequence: TGTGCCAGCTCTACTTATAATTCACCCCTCCACTTT.

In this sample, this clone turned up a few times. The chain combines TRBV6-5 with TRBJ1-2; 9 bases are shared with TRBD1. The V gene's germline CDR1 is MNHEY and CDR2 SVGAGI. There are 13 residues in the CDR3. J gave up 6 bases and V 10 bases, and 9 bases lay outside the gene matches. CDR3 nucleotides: TGTGCCACCAGGGACAGGGATAAGCATGGCTACACCTTC. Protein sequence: CATRDRDKHGYTF.

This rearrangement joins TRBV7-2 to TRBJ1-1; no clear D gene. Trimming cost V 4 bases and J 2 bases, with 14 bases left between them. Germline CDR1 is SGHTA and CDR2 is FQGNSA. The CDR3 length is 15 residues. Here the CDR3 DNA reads TGTGCCAGCAGCTCGAACAGAGGAGGTAACACTGAAGCTTTCTTT. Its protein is CASSSNRGGNTEAFF.

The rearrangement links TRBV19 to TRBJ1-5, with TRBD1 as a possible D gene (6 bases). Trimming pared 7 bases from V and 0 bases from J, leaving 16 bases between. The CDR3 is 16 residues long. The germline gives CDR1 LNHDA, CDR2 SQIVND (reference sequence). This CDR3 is CASMQGTQPSNQPQHF. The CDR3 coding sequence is TGTGCCAGTATGCAGGGGACGCAGCCTAGCAATCAGCCCCAGCATTTT.